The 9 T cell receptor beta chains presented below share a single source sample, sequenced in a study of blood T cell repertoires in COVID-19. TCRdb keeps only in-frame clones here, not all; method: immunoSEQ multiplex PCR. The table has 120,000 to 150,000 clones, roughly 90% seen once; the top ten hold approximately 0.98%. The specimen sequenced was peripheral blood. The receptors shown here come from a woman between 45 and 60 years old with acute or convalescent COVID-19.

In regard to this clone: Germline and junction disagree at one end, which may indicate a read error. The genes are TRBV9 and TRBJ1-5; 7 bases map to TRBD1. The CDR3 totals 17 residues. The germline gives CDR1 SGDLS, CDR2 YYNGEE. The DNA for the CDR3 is TGTGCCAGCCGCGTAGGGACAGACTTTTATAGCAATCAGCCCCAGCATTTT. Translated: CASRVGTDFYSNQPQHF. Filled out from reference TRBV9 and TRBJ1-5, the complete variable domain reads DSGVTQTPKHLITATGQRVTLRCSPRSGDLSVYWYQQSLDQGLQFLIQYYNGEERAKGNILERFSAQQFPDLHSELNLSSLELGDSALYFCASRVGTDFYSNQPQHFGDGTRLSIL.

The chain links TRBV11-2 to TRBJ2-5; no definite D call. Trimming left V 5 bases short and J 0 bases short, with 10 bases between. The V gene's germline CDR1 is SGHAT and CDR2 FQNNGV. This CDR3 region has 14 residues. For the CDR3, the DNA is TGTGCCAGCAGCAAGAATCGGTACCAAGAGACCCAGTACTTC. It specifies CASSKNRYQETQYF. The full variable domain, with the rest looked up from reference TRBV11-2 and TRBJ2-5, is EAGVAQSPRYKIIEKRQSVAFWCNPISGHATLYWYQQILGQGPKLLIQFQNNGVVDDSQLPKDRFSAERLKGVDSTLKIQPAKLEDSAVYLCASSKNRYQETQYFGPGTRLLVL.

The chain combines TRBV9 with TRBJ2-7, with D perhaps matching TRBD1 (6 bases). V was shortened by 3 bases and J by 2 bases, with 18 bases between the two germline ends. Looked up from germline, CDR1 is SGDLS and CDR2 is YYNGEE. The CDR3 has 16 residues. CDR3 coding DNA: TGTGCCAGCAGCGGGCAGGGGACGGAATTAACCTACGAGCAGTACTTC. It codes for CASSGQGTELTYEQYF.

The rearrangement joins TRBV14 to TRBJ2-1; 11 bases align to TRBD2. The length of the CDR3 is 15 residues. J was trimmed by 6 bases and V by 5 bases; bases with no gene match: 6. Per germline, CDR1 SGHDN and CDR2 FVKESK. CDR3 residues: CASSEGTSGGNEQFF. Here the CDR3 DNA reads TGTGCCAGCAGCGAAGGGACTAGCGGAGGCAATGAGCAGTTCTTC.

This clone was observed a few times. The CDR3 region is CASRRLVSGYTF. In DNA form, the CDR3 reads TGTGCCAGCAGGCGACTGGTGTCCGGCTACACCTTC. J is TRBJ1-2 and V is TRBV12-3 or TRBV12-4, with D uncertain. V gave up 6 bases and J gave up 8 bases, with 13 bases separating them. This CDR3 spans 12 amino acids.

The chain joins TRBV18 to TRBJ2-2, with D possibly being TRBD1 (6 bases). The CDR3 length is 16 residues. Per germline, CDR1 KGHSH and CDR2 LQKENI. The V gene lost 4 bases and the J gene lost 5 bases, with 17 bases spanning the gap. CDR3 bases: TGTGCCAGCTCACATAACAGGGTTGACTCAACCGGGGAGCTGTTTTTT. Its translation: CASSHNRVDSTGELFF.

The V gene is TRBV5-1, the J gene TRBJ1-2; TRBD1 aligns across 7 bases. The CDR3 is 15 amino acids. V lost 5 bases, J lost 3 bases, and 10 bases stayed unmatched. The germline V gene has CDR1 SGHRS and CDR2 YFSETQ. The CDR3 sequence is CASSFAGGRDYGYTF. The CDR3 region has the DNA TGCGCCAGCAGTTTCGCAGGGGGAAGGGACTATGGCTACACCTTC.

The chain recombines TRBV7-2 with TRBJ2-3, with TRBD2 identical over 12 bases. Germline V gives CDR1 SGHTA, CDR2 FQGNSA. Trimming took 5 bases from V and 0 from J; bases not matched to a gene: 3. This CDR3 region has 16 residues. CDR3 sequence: CASSPSGGASTDTQYF. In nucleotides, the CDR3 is TGTGCCAGCAGCCCTAGCGGGGGGGCCAGCACAGATACGCAGTATTTT.

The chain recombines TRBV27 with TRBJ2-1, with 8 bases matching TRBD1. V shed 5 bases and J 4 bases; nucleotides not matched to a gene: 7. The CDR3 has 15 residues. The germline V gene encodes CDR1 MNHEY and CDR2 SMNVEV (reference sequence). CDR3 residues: CASSPTGQGYNEQFF. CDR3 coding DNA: TGTGCCAGCAGTCCCACCGGACAGGGATACAATGAGCAGTTCTTC.